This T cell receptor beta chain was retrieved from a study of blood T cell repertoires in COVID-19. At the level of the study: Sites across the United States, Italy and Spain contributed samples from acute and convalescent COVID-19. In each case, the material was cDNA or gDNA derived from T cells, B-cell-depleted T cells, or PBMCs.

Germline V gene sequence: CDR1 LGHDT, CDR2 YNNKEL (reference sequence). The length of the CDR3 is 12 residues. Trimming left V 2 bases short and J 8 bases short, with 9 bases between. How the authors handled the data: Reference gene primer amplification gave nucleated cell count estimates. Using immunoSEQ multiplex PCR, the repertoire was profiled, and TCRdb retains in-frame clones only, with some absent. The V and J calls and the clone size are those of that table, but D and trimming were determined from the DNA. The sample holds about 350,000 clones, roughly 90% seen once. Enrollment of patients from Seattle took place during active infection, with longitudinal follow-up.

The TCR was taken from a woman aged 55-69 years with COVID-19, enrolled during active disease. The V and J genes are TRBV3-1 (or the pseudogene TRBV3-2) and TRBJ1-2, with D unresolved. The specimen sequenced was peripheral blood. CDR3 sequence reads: CASSQTLYGYTF. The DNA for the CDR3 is TGTGCCAGCAGCCAAACTTTGTACGGCTACACCTTC.